What follows describes a single TCR beta chain. No cognate antigen has been identified for it. Nothing much larger sits one base from this clone, and base qualities are not available. This entry is derived from a study of CD8 T cells in ankylosing spondylitis (dated by TCRdb to about 2017). For the study in its entirety: To find TCR variants linked to disease, the study profiled T cell receptor beta repertoires in ankylosing spondylitis patients and healthy donors. The whole study cohort included 85 to 120 healthy donors and under 30 ankylosing spondylitis patients. Peripheral blood samples were taken, and synovial fluid was additionally collected from ankylosing spondylitis patients.

Study-wide findings and limitations: Blood from ankylosing spondylitis patients appeared to be characterized by a TCR beta motif made up of seven or eight highly homologous amino acid variants. The disease-linked clones were reported as significantly enriched in matched synovial fluid samples from ankylosing spondylitis patients. In peripheral blood, the disease-linked clones were found at relatively low frequencies and had a CD8+ phenotype. Some of the motif variants had been reported before in the synovial fluid and blood of reactive arthritis patients, a finding that suggests common disease-initiation mechanisms.

Between the V and J ends, shortened by 10 bases and 2 bases respectively, the junction contains 12 bases. The CDR3 runs 13 residues from the cysteine to the phenylalanine. This entry keeps only the CDR3 DNA: 39 bases, framed from base 1. The sequencing machine was an Illumina HiSeq 2500. TCR beta libraries were prepared by quantitative 5'-RACE with molecular barcodes. In the source study's methods: A new computational method, built on a probabilistic model of VDJ rearrangement, was used to identify disease-linked TCR variants. Clones were called with MiXCR by TCRdb after fastp trimmed the public reads at Q25, and only in-frame beta chains were retained. Duplicate CDR3 protein sequences are folded into a single record with the most common DNA and genes. TCRdb's processing, not the authors', yielded these V and J calls. The sample profile shows roughly 150,000 distinct CDR3 sequences; 25% to 35% of them were found once. About 5.5% of the sample belongs to the ten largest clones.

Synovial fluid samples were paired with blood samples taken from the same ankylosing spondylitis patients. This sequence was found in a male donor with ankylosing spondylitis. This chain is built from TRBV12-3 or TRBV12-4 and TRBJ2-1; perhaps TRBD1 is the D gene, with 5 bases matching. Sequenced material: synovial fluid, either unsorted or a sorted T cell fraction (not recorded which). The DNA sequence is TGTGCCATACAGGACCAGCCCTACAATGAGCAGTTCTTC. It translates as CAIQDQPYNEQFF.